What follows describes a single T cell receptor beta chain. The junction differs from germline at one of its ends, possibly a read error. From germline, CDR1 is MNHNS and CDR2 SASEGT. CDR3 length: 13 amino acids. This sample is part of a study of blood T cell repertoires in COVID-19. Study-wide context: COVID-19 samples from acute and convalescent phases originated in the United States, Italy and Spain. T cells, B-cell-depleted T cells, or PBMCs provided the cDNA or gDNA that served as material.

Study processing details: Reference gene primer amplification in the assay estimated nucleated cell counts. Using immunoSEQ multiplex PCR, the repertoire was profiled, and TCRdb retains in-frame clones only, with some absent. V, J and clone size reflect that table, while D and trimming were determined from the DNA. The sample has about 150,000 clones, roughly nine tenths seen once. The sample consisted of peripheral blood. This sequence originates from a woman between 70 and 85 years old with acute or convalescent COVID-19. The rearrangement joins TRBV6-1 to TRBJ1-4, with 8 bases matching TRBD1. This CDR3 is CASSGAPQRDRTF. CDR3 in DNA: TGTGCCAGCAGTGGAGCCCCGCAACGGGACAGGACTTTT.